Presented here are 3 T cell receptor beta chains from one specimen sequenced in a study of early T cells in non-severe SARS-CoV-2 infection. TCRdb re-called the 5' RACE reads with MiXCR, one entry per CDR3 protein. Of more than 20,000 distinct CDR3 sequences listed, 3.5% to 4.5% are singletons. The sample comprised whole blood. These TCRs come from an adult who was a healthcare worker with PCR-confirmed SARS-CoV-2 infection or an uninfected control (not recorded which).

This clonotype was observed a handful of times. CDR3 residues: CASSLDLAQETQYF. The CDR3 DNA is TGTGCCAGCAGCTTAGATCTTGCCCAAGAGACCCAGTACTTC. The chain employs TRBV7-6 and TRBJ2-5, with unresolved D. V was shortened by 1 base and J by 1 base, with 7 bases between the two germline ends. From germline, CDR1 is SGHVS and CDR2 FNYEAQ. The CDR3 is 14 amino acids.

This clonotype was detected many times. V usage is TRBV20-1 and J usage is TRBJ2-7; 7 bases map to TRBD2. Unmatched junction bases numbered 3, after V lost 2 bases and J lost 2 bases. Per the germline V gene, CDR1 is DFQATT and CDR2 is SNEGSKA (reference sequence). The length of the CDR3 is 13 residues. The CDR3 reads CSARRTSPYEQYF. The DNA for the CDR3 is TGCAGTGCTAGACGGACTAGTCCCTACGAGCAGTACTTC.

In its sample, this clonotype is medium-sized (0.01 to 0.1%). The CDR3 nucleotides read TGTGCCAGCAGCTTATCAGCCGGGGAGCAGTTCTTC. Translated: CASSLSAGEQFF. This chain connects TRBV7-6 to TRBJ2-1; D remains unclear. Germline CDR1 and CDR2: SGHVS and FNYEAQ. Trimming pared 2 bases from V and 10 bases from J, leaving 9 bases between. The CDR3 runs 12 residues.